The text below deals with one T cell receptor (beta chain). What this receptor recognizes is not known. Base quality data are lacking; no much larger clone is found one base away. The data were taken from a study of response to subunit inactivated influenza vaccine (dated 2018 in TCRdb). With regard to the full study: Deep quantitative T cell receptor repertoire profiling was used in the study to track responses to a trivalent subunit inactivated influenza vaccine. Points the paper makes about the study in general: It was suggested by the authors that each seasonal influenza vaccination may recruit only a limited number of new T cells.

From the cysteine through the phenylalanine, the CDR3 covers 15 amino acids. Of the read, only the CDR3 DNA is kept; its 45 bases are in frame from base 1. A distance of 13 bases separates the germline ends of V and J, which lose 0 bases and 5 bases respectively. Reading the germline V gene (reference sequence) gives CDR1 MNHEY and CDR2 SMNVEV. The sample's time point label, in plain terms: 45 days after influenza vaccine administration. Library preparation was by RT-PCR. Sequencing used an Illumina HiSeq 2500. The public reads were reprocessed in TCRdb via fastp at Q25 and MiXCR, keeping in-frame beta chains. All rows with the same CDR3 protein become a single entry with the most common DNA and genes. The sample yields about 520,000 distinct CDR3 sequences; roughly 9.8% were counted once. In total, the top ten clones hold less than 15% of the sample.

The chain is encoded by TRBV27 joined to TRBJ2-5; tentative D gene TRBD2, with 5 bases matching. The sample in question was PBMCs from blood, obtained 45 days after vaccination. This TCR was sampled from a man aged 50 or older who received an inactivated influenza vaccine. Donor details come from another sample of the same person, matched by shared clones. The CDR3 reads CASSLSASYRETQYF. The DNA reads as follows: TGTGCCAGCAGTTTATCGGCTAGCTACCGGGAGACCCAGTACTTC.